This T cell receptor (beta chain) came from a study of T cell changes during pregnancy in multiple sclerosis. Assay: immunoSEQ multiplex PCR; the TCRdb copy retains only in-frame clones and omits some. The data show some 74,000 clones, 92% seen once. Germline V gene sequence: CDR1 SNHLY, CDR2 FYNNEI. CDR3 length: 12 amino acids. Trimming cost V 8 bases and J 4 bases; bases outside gene matches: 2. The origin of this receptor is a female donor in good health, enrolled as a control in a pregnancy study. The chain uses TRBV2 and TRBJ2-1; TRBD1 aligns across 7 bases. The specimen was peripheral blood, collected after pregnancy. CDR3 region: CASRDSYNEQFF. The CDR3 coding sequence is TGTGCCAGCCGGGACAGTTACAATGAGCAGTTCTTC. The whole variable domain, filled in from reference TRBV2 and TRBJ2-1, reads EPEVTQTPSHQVTQMGQEVILRCVPISNHLYFYWYRQILGQKVEFLVSFYNNEISEKSEIFDDQFSVERPDGSNFTLKIRSTKLEDSAMYFCASRDSYNEQFFGPGTRLTVL.